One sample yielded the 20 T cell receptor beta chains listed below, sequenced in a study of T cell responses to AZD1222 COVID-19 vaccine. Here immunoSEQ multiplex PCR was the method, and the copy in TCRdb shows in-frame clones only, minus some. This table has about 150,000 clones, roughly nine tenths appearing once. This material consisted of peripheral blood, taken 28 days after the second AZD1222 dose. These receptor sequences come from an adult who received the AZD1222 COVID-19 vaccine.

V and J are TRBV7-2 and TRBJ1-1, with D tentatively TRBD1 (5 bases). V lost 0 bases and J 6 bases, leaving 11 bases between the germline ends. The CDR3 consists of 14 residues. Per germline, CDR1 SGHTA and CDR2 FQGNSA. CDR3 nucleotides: TGTGCCAGCAGCTTAGCCGTGGGACTAGCTGAAGCTTTCTTT. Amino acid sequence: CASSLAVGLAEAFF.

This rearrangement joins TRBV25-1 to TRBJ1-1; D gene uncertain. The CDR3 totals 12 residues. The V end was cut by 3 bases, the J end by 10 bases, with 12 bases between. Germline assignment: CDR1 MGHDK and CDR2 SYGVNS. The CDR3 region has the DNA TGTGCCAGCAGTGAGAACACGGAAAGAGCTTTCTTT. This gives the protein CASSENTERAFF.

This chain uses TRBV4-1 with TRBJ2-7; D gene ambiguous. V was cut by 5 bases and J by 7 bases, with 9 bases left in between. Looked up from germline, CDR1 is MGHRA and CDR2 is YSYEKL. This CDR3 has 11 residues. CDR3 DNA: TGCGCCAGCAGCGGCAACGGGGAGCAGTACTTC. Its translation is CASSGNGEQYF.

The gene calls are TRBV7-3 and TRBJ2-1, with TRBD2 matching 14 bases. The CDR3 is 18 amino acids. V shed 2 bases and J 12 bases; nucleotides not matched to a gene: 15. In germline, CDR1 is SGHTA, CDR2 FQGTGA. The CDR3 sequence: CASSLGGTSGRLVQRQFF. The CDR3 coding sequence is TGTGCCAGCAGCTTAGGTGGGACTAGCGGGAGACTGGTTCAGCGGCAGTTCTTC.

CDR3 sequence: CASSLVSGGMNTEAFF. The DNA of the CDR3 is TGTGCCAGCAGCTTAGTTTCAGGGGGCATGAACACTGAAGCTTTCTTT. The J gene is TRBJ1-1, the V gene TRBV11-2, with 8 bases identical to TRBD1. The junction had 4 bases not matched to a gene; V was cut back by 1 base and J by 0 bases. The germline V gene has CDR1 SGHAT and CDR2 FQNNGV. The CDR3 length is 16 residues.

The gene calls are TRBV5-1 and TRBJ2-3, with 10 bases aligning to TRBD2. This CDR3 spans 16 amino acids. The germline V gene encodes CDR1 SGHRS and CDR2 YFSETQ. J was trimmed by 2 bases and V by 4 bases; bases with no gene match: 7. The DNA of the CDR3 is TGCGCCAGCAGCGCCCCAGCGGGGGGGGCCACAGATACGCAGTATTTT. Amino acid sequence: CASSAPAGGATDTQYF.

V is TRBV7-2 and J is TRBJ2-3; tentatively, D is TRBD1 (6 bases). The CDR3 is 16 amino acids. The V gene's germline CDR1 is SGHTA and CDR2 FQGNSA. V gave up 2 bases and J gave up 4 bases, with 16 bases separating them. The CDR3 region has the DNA TGTGCCAGCAGCTTAACCAGGGGTGGAGGTGCAGATACGCAGTATTTT. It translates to CASSLTRGGGADTQYF.

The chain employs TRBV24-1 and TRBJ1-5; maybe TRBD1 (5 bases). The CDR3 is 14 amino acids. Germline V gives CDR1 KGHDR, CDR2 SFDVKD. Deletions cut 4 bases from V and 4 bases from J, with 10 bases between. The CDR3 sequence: CATSDRTLNQPQHF. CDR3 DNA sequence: TGTGCCACCAGTGACCGGACACTGAATCAGCCCCAGCATTTT.

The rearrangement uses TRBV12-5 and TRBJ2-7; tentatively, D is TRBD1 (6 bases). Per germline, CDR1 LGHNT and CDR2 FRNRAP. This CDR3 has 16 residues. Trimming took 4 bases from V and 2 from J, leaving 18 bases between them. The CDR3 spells CASGSGAGAGAYEQYF. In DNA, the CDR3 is TGTGCTAGTGGTTCCGGGGCAGGGGCTGGAGCCTACGAGCAGTACTTC. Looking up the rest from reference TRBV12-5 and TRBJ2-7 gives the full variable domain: DARVTQTPRHKVTEMGQEVTMRCQPILGHNTVFWYRQTMMQGLELLAYFRNRAPLDDSGMPKDRFSAEMPDATLATLKIQPSEPRDSAVYFCASGSGAGAGAYEQYFGPGTRLTVT.

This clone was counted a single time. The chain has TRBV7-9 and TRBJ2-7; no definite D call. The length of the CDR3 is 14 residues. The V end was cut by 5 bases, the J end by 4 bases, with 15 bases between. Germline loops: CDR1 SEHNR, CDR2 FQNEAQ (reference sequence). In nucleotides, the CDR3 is TGTGCCAGCAGCCTCCACCAGGCCCCGTACGAGCAGTACTTC. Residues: CASSLHQAPYEQYF.

CDR3 bases: TGTGCCAGCTCACCTCAGGGGGACGAGCAGTACTTC. Its translation is CASSPQGDEQYF. This rearrangement joins TRBV18 to TRBJ2-7, with 7 bases matching TRBD1. Looked up from germline, CDR1 is KGHSH and CDR2 is LQKENI. After removal of 3 bases from V and 5 bases from J, the junction contained 1 base not matched to a gene. The CDR3 contains 12 residues.

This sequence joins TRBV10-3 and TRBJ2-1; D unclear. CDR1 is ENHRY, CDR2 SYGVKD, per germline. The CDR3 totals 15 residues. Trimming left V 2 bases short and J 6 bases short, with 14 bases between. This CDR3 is CAISENSLVGNEQFF. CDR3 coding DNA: TGTGCCATCAGTGAGAACAGCCTGGTGGGCAATGAGCAGTTCTTC.

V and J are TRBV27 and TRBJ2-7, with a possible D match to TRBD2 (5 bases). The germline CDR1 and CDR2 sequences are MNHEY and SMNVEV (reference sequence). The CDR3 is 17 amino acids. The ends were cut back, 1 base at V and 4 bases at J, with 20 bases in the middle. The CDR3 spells CASSLYVRTSRRYEQYF. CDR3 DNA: TGTGCCAGCAGTTTATATGTAAGGACCTCCCGGAGGTACGAGCAGTACTTC.

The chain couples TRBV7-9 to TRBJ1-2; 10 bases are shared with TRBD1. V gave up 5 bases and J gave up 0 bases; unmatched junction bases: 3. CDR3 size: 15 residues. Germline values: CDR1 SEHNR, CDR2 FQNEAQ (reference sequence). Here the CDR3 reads CASSEGQGANYGYTF. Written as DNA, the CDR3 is TGTGCCAGCAGCGAAGGACAGGGGGCTAACTATGGCTACACCTTC.

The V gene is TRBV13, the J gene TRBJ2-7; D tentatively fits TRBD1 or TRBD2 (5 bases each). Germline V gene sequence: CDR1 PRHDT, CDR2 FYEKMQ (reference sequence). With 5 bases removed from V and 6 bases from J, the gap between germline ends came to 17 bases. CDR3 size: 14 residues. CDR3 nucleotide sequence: TGTGCCAGCAGCCTCCGAGGGACGGGGTTCGAGCAGTACTTC. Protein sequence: CASSLRGTGFEQYF.

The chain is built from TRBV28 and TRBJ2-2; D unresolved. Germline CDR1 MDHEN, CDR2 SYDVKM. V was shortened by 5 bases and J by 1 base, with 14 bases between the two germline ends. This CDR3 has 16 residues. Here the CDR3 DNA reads TGTGCCAGCAGTGACCGCCCGACGGGGAACACCGGGGAGCTGTTTTTT. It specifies CASSDRPTGNTGELFF.

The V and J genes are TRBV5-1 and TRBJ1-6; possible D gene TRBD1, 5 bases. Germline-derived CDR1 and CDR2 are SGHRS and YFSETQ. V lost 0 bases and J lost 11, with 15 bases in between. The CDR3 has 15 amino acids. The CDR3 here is CASSLATGGEAPLHF. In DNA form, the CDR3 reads TGCGCCAGCAGCTTGGCTACCGGGGGTGAGGCACCCCTCCACTTT.

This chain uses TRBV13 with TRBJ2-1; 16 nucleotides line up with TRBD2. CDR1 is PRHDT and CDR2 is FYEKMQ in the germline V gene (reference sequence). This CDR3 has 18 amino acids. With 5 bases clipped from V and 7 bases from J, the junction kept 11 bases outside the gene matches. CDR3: CASSEGLAGGNLGNEQFF. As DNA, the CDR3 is TGTGCCAGCAGCGAGGGACTAGCGGGGGGGAACCTTGGGAATGAGCAGTTCTTC.

CDR3 loop: CASRSTPGLAGDDEQFF. DNA for the CDR3: TGTGCCAGCAGGTCCACACCGGGACTAGCGGGAGATGATGAGCAGTTCTTC. The chain is built from TRBV2 and TRBJ2-1, with 14 nucleotides matching TRBD2. CDR3 size: 17 residues. The V segment lost 6 bases and the J segment 8 bases; nucleotides outside the gene matches: 12. Looked up from germline, CDR1 is SNHLY and CDR2 is FYNNEI.

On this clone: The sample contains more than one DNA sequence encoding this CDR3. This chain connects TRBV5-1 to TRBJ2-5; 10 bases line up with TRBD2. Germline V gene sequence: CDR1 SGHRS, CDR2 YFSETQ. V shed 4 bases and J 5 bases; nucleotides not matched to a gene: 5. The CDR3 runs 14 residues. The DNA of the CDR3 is TGCGCCAGCAGCCTGGGACTAGCGCGTGAGACCCAGTACTTC. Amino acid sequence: CASSLGLARETQYF.